These 30 T cell receptor beta chains share one sample of origin, sequenced in a study of cytomegalovirus exposure and HLA in healthy donors. In the PCR, 60 Vbeta and 13 Jbeta primers were used. Clones were sequenced by immunoSEQ multiplex PCR, and TCRdb holds only the in-frame ones, with some missing. Among more than 150,000 clones, over 75% were seen once, and the ten largest hold approximately 0.23%. Sequenced: PBMCs. These receptors all stem from a girl in the first two years of life in good health and CMV-seronegative.

The J gene is TRBJ2-7, the V gene TRBV6-5, with D perhaps matching TRBD2 (6 bases). CDR3 length: 16 residues. Germline CDR1 MNHEY, CDR2 SVGAGI. V was shortened by 0 bases and J by 2 bases, with 14 bases between the two germline ends. Written as DNA, the CDR3 is TGTGCCAGCAGTTACTCAGAGGCGGGATCAACCTACGAGCAGTACTTC. It codes for CASSYSEAGSTYEQYF.

The chain uses TRBV30 and TRBJ1-5; 7 positions match TRBD1. V was pared by 3 bases and J by 3 bases, with 8 bases of the junction left unmatched. This CDR3 region has 15 residues. The V gene's germline CDR1 is GTSNPN and CDR2 SVGIG (reference sequence). The CDR3 loop reads CAWSPQGTYNQPQHF. In DNA form, the CDR3 reads TGTGCCTGGAGCCCACAGGGGACATACAATCAGCCCCAGCATTTT. Supplemented by reference TRBV30 and TRBJ1-5, the full variable domain reads SQTIHQWPATLVQPVGSPLSLECTVEGTSNPNLYWYRQAAGRGLQLLFYSVGIGQISSEVPQNLSASRPQDRQFILSSKKLLLSDSGFYLCAWSPQGTYNQPQHFGDGTRLSIL.

The J gene is TRBJ2-2, the V gene TRBV15, with D maybe TRBD1 (5 bases). The CDR3 loop spans 16 amino acids. V was shortened by 3 bases and J by 1 base, with 12 bases between the two germline ends. In germline, CDR1 is LNHNV, CDR2 YYDKDF (reference sequence). The CDR3 region is CATSRRTGENTGELFF. The CDR3 coding sequence is TGTGCCACCAGCAGGCGTACAGGAGAGAACACCGGGGAGCTGTTTTTT.

V gene TRBV6-1 combines with J gene TRBJ2-5, with TRBD2 as a possible D gene (5 bases). Germline V lookup: CDR1 MNHNS, CDR2 SASEGT. V was trimmed by 3 bases and J by 5 bases, leaving 13 bases between them. The CDR3 runs 14 residues. CDR3 in DNA: TGTGCCAGCAGTGAGCAGCGAGGGTCGGAGACCCAGTACTTC. This codes for CASSEQRGSETQYF.

The genes are TRBV6-1 and TRBJ2-1; 10 bases align to TRBD2. Germline loops: CDR1 MNHNS, CDR2 SASEGT. Trimming cost V 4 bases and J 0 bases; bases outside gene matches: 12. CDR3 length equals 19 residues. The CDR3 region has the DNA TGTGCCAGCAGTGGACTAGCGGGCGAACTTCTAAGCTCCTACAATGAGCAGTTCTTC. It encodes CASSGLAGELLSSYNEQFF.

In its sample, this clone was seen a few times. The chain carries TRBV4-2 and TRBJ2-1, with D possibly matching TRBD2 (5 bases). The CDR3 is 17 amino acids. Germline-derived CDR1 and CDR2 are LGHNA and YNFKEQ. Trimming left V 2 bases short and J 5 bases short, with 19 bases between. This CDR3 reads CASSQTRLTATNNEQFF. As DNA, the CDR3 is TGTGCCAGCAGCCAAACACGACTAACCGCCACTAACAATGAGCAGTTCTTC.

The chain has TRBV7-8 and TRBJ1-2; TRBD1 aligns across 7 bases. Germline-derived CDR1 and CDR2 are SGHVS and FQNEAQ. The CDR3 loop spans 13 amino acids. V lost 6 bases, J lost 7 bases, and 8 bases stayed unmatched. CDR3 sequence (DNA): TGTGCCAGCAGTGGGGGCAGGGGGGTTGGCTACACCTTC. Its protein product is CASSGGRGVGYTF.

The rearrangement joins TRBV7-9 to TRBJ1-3, with 9 bases identical to TRBD1. With V trimmed by 5 bases and J by 1 base, 3 bases remained unmatched. The CDR3 runs 15 residues. The germline V gene has CDR1 SEHNR and CDR2 FQNEAQ (reference sequence). The CDR3 DNA follows: TGTGCCAGCAGCCTACAGGGGGCTTCTGGAAACACCATATATTTT. It specifies CASSLQGASGNTIYF.

The chain employs TRBV5-1 and TRBJ1-1; D gene uncertain. Deletions cut 4 bases from V and 8 bases from J, with 18 bases between. The CDR3 covers 14 residues. The germline V gene encodes CDR1 SGHRS and CDR2 YFSETQ. The CDR3 here is CASSRERAGSEAFF. In DNA form, the CDR3 reads TGCGCCAGCAGCCGGGAAAGAGCGGGGTCGGAAGCTTTCTTT.

The CDR3 sequence is CASSLTGPNYGYTF. The CDR3 coding sequence is TGTGCCAGCAGCCTCACAGGGCCCAACTATGGCTACACCTTC. The chain recombines TRBV7-9 with TRBJ1-2; tentatively, D is TRBD1 (6 bases). V was clipped by 5 bases and J by 2 bases, with 12 bases between them. This CDR3 is 14 amino acids long. Germline lookup yields CDR1 SEHNR and CDR2 FQNEAQ (reference sequence).

This chain uses TRBV30 with TRBJ2-2; 7 bases are shared with TRBD1. The germline V gene encodes CDR1 GTSNPN and CDR2 SVGIG (reference sequence). V shed 2 bases, J shed 3 bases, and the junction held 9 bases outside the gene matches. The length of the CDR3 is 16 residues. The CDR3 is CAWSLVGGPDTGELFF. CDR3 sequence (DNA): TGTGCCTGGAGTCTAGTAGGGGGCCCGGACACCGGGGAGCTGTTTTTT.

The rearrangement uses TRBV5-6 and TRBJ2-1; no reliable D call. From germline, CDR1 is SGHDT and CDR2 YYEEEE. The length of the CDR3 is 13 residues. V was clipped by 1 base and J by 9 bases, with 11 bases between them. The CDR3 DNA reads TGTGCCAGCAGCTTGCTAGAAGCGAGTGAGCAGTTCTTC. Protein: CASSLLEASEQFF. Looking up the rest from reference TRBV5-6 and TRBJ2-1 gives the full variable domain: DAGVTQSPTHLIKTRGQQVTLRCSPKSGHDTVSWYQQALGQGPQFIFQYYEEEERQRGNFPDRFSGHQFPNYSSELNVNALLLGDSALYLCASSLLEASEQFFGPGTRLTVL.

This clone was recorded once. CDR3 nucleotide sequence: TGTGCCAGCTCACTCGAAGGACAGATTCAAGAGACCCAGTACTTC. It yields the protein CASSLEGQIQETQYF. V is TRBV18 and J is TRBJ2-5, with D perhaps TRBD1 (6 bases). The germline V and J ends were trimmed by 4 bases and 2 bases, with 14 bases remaining between them. The CDR3 is made up of 15 amino acids. CDR1 and CDR2 from the germline V gene are KGHSH and LQKENI.

The chain links TRBV5-1 to TRBJ1-4, with D maybe TRBD1 (6 bases). The V and J ends lost 4 bases and 0 bases respectively, with 22 bases between them. This CDR3 has 19 residues. Germline V gene data show CDR1 as SGHRS and CDR2 as YFSETQ. The DNA for the CDR3 is TGCGCCAGCAGCCCCCGAAGGGCAGGGACACGTGCAACTAATGAAAAACTGTTTTTT. It yields the protein CASSPRRAGTRATNEKLFF.

The chain links TRBV5-4 to TRBJ1-1; 8 bases map to TRBD1. Trimming cost V 5 bases and J 3 bases; bases outside gene matches: 9. CDR3 length: 15 amino acids. Germline loops: CDR1 SGHNT, CDR2 YYREEE (reference sequence). CDR3 amino acids: CASSFAGGADTEAFF. CDR3 nucleotides: TGTGCCAGCAGTTTCGCAGGGGGCGCCGACACTGAAGCTTTCTTT.

This rearrangement joins TRBV29-1 to TRBJ2-7, with 8 positions matching TRBD1. V lost 3 bases to trimming and J lost 4 bases; unmatched junction nucleotides: 5. The CDR3 covers 13 residues. CDR1 SQVTM and CDR2 ANQGSEA come from the germline V gene. The CDR3 reads CSVDGQGSYEQYF. The DNA for the CDR3 is TGCAGCGTTGACGGACAGGGATCTTACGAGCAGTACTTC.

The rearrangement links TRBV27 to TRBJ2-1; tentatively, D is TRBD1 (6 bases). From germline, CDR1 is MNHEY and CDR2 SMNVEV (reference sequence). Trimming took off 5 bases at V and 0 bases at J, with 17 bases between the two ends. The length of the CDR3 is 17 residues. The DNA of the CDR3 is TGTGCCAGCAGTCCCCACCTCGGGACAAACTCCTACAATGAGCAGTTCTTC. Translated, it gives CASSPHLGTNSYNEQFF.

This chain uses TRBV27 with TRBJ2-1; 11 bases agree with TRBD2. CDR3 length: 18 amino acids. Trimming removed 1 base from V and 7 bases from J; junction bases left unmatched: 12. CDR1 MNHEY and CDR2 SMNVEV come from the germline V gene (reference sequence). The chain's CDR3 is CASSLFLSASGRHNEQFF. As DNA, the CDR3 is TGTGCCAGCAGTTTATTCCTCTCCGCTAGCGGGAGGCATAATGAGCAGTTCTTC.

This clone has more than one count but fewer than ten. The genes are TRBV19 and TRBJ2-5; tentatively, D is TRBD2 (6 bases). Germline CDR1 LNHDA, CDR2 SQIVND (reference sequence). V was cut by 4 bases and J by 5 bases, with 14 bases left in between. The CDR3 covers 14 residues. DNA of the CDR3: TGTGCCAGTAGTACGGAGAGGGCGGGGGAGACCCAGTACTTC. Translation gives CASSTERAGETQYF.

The chain has TRBV7-3 and TRBJ2-1; TRBD1 matches 8 bases. The CDR3 totals 16 residues. Trimming cost V 1 base and J 7 bases; bases outside gene matches: 9. The germline V gene has CDR1 SGHTA and CDR2 FQGTGA. This CDR3 is CASSLIRGQGLNEQFF. Written as DNA, the CDR3 is TGTGCCAGCAGCTTAATCCGAGGACAGGGTTTAAATGAGCAGTTCTTC.

V gene TRBV5-1 combines with J gene TRBJ2-5, with 10 nucleotides matching TRBD2. The V gene end was trimmed by 0 bases and the J gene end by 4 bases; junction bases not matched to a gene: 6. The CDR3 covers 16 residues. Germline-derived CDR1 and CDR2 are SGHRS and YFSETQ. In DNA, the CDR3 is TGCGCCAGCAGCTTGGGGGTAGCGGGGGGACTAGAGACCCAGTACTTC. Its translation is CASSLGVAGGLETQYF.

The sample holds one count of this clone. V is TRBV20-1 and J is TRBJ1-1; D gene ambiguous. This CDR3 region has 11 residues. Germline V gives CDR1 DFQATT, CDR2 SNEGSKA (reference sequence). The V end was cut by 2 bases, the J end by 7 bases, with 8 bases between. DNA for the CDR3: TGCAGTGCTAGAAGGGAGCGTGAAGCTTTCTTT. This codes for CSARREREAFF.

The V and J genes are TRBV7-2 and TRBJ2-3, with 9 nucleotides matching TRBD1. The trim removed 5 bases at V and 2 bases at J, leaving 8 bases unmatched. Germline lookup yields CDR1 SGHTA and CDR2 FQGNSA. The CDR3 totals 16 residues. CDR3 residues: CASSAPGQGVTDTQYF. Written as DNA, the CDR3 is TGTGCCAGCAGCGCCCCGGGACAGGGTGTCACAGATACGCAGTATTTT.

The chain joins TRBV6-1 to TRBJ1-6; TRBD1 matches at 10 bases. The length of the CDR3 is 16 residues. V was pared by 3 bases and J by 8 bases, with 7 bases of the junction left unmatched. The germline V gene has CDR1 MNHNS and CDR2 SASEGT. Here the CDR3 DNA reads TGTGCCAGCAGTGAGCGAAAGGACAGGGGGGATTCACCCCTCCACTTT. Its protein product is CASSERKDRGDSPLHF.

The V call is TRBV14, the J call TRBJ1-1; 9 nucleotides align to TRBD1. Trimming at V came to 1 base and at J to 3 bases, leaving 3 bases not matched to a gene. Germline loops: CDR1 SGHDN, CDR2 FVKESK. The CDR3 totals 15 residues. CDR3 nucleotide sequence: TGTGCCAGCAGCCAAGGGACAGGGGTTTACACTGAAGCTTTCTTT. It specifies CASSQGTGVYTEAFF.

CDR3 sequence (DNA): TGCGCCAGCAGCTTGGCTGCGACTAGTTTTCGAGAGACCCAGTACTTC. Protein sequence: CASSLAATSFRETQYF. This chain uses TRBV5-1 with TRBJ2-5; possible D gene TRBD2, 6 bases. The CDR3 contains 16 residues. The germline CDR1 and CDR2 sequences are SGHRS and YFSETQ. Deletions cut 0 bases from V and 4 bases from J, with 16 bases between.

This chain uses TRBV14 with TRBJ1-1, with TRBD1 as a possible D gene (6 bases). CDR1 and CDR2 from the germline V gene are SGHDN and FVKESK. This CDR3 is 18 amino acids long. The germline V and J ends were trimmed by 0 bases and 4 bases, with 21 bases remaining between them. The CDR3 bases are TGTGCCAGCAGCCAAGAAAGTTTGCAGTCTACCAGGGGCACTGAAGCTTTCTTT. It codes for CASSQESLQSTRGTEAFF.

A word on this clone: One end of the junction is discordant with germline, which a read error may explain. This chain connects TRBV5-1 to TRBJ2-7; 8 bases line up with TRBD1. Germline CDR1 and CDR2: SGHRS and YFSETQ. CDR3 length equals 13 residues. The CDR3 here is CASSLIEGQGNSF. The CDR3 DNA is TGCGCCAGCAGCTTGATAGAAGGACAGGGAAATTCGTTC.

The chain has TRBV4-2 and TRBJ2-1; 10 bases fit TRBD2. The V gene end was trimmed by 4 bases and the J gene end by 0 bases; junction bases not matched to a gene: 27. Germline CDR1 and CDR2: LGHNA and YNFKEQ. This CDR3 has 24 amino acids. The CDR3 bases are TGTGCCAGCAGCCGATGGACTAGCGGAATCCCGCGGCACTGGTTAAGGAGCTCCTACAATGAGCAGTTCTTC. It encodes CASSRWTSGIPRHWLRSSYNEQFF.

The chain is built from TRBV10-1 and TRBJ2-7, with 7 bases matching TRBD2. The germline V gene has CDR1 WNHNN and CDR2 SYGVQD (reference sequence). V trimming: 7 bases; J trimming: 6 bases; junction bases outside the gene matches: 6. The CDR3 spans 12 residues. The CDR3 here is CASTPWGGEQYF. CDR3 in DNA: TGCGCCAGCACTCCTTGGGGGGGCGAGCAGTACTTC.